These 31 T cell receptor beta chains came from one sample sequenced in a study of blood T cell repertoires in COVID-19. Measured with immunoSEQ multiplex PCR; TCRdb has only the in-frame clones, and not every one. Of tens of thousands of clones listed, approximately 88% are singletons. Sample: peripheral blood. These receptors all come from a man in his fifties or sixties with acute or convalescent COVID-19.

This sequence joins TRBV9 and TRBJ2-5; 10 nucleotides line up with TRBD1. V gave up 3 bases and J gave up 1 base; unmatched junction bases: 3. The germline CDR1 and CDR2 sequences are SGDLS and YYNGEE. The CDR3 has 15 residues. CDR3 region: CASSAGQGSQETQYF. The CDR3 DNA follows: TGTGCCAGCAGCGCGGGACAGGGGTCCCAAGAGACCCAGTACTTC.

The V call is TRBV18, the J call TRBJ1-1, with D perhaps matching TRBD1 (5 bases). Trimming cost V 6 bases and J 6 bases, with 14 bases left between them. CDR1 and CDR2 (germline): KGHSH, LQKENI. CDR3 length: 13 amino acids. The CDR3 DNA follows: TGTGCCAGCTCCCACGCGGGGACCGCTGAAGCTTTCTTT. Residues: CASSHAGTAEAFF.

The rearrangement links TRBV7-3 to TRBJ1-5; D may be TRBD1 (5 bases). Trimming took off 5 bases at V and 6 bases at J, with 11 bases between the two ends. The germline CDR1 and CDR2 sequences are SGHTA and FQGTGA. The CDR3 is made up of 13 amino acids. The CDR3 loop is CASSLGGSQPQHF. As DNA, the CDR3 is TGTGCCAGCAGCCTTGGGGGGAGTCAGCCCCAGCATTTT.

This clone was recorded once. J is TRBJ1-5 and V is TRBV2; D uncertain. V gave up 7 bases and J gave up 6 bases, with 16 bases separating them. Germline CDR1 and CDR2: SNHLY and FYNNEI. The CDR3 totals 14 residues. The DNA for the CDR3 is TGTGCCAGCACATTTACGGTTTCGGGTCAGCCCCAGCATTTT. Amino acids: CASTFTVSGQPQHF. Filled out from reference TRBV2 and TRBJ1-5, the complete variable domain reads EPEVTQTPSHQVTQMGQEVILRCVPISNHLYFYWYRQILGQKVEFLVSFYNNEISEKSEIFDDQFSVERPDGSNFTLKIRSTKLEDSAMYFCASTFTVSGQPQHFGDGTRLSIL.

This clone was seen just once. The chain recombines TRBV6-4 with TRBJ2-3, with TRBD2 matching over 9 bases. There are 15 residues in the CDR3. Trimming cost V 3 bases and J 2 bases; bases outside gene matches: 3. Germline lookup yields CDR1 MRHNA and CDR2 SNTAGT. In DNA form, the CDR3 reads TGTGCCAGCAGTGAGCTAGCGGGGCACACAGATACGCAGTATTTT. Translating gives CASSELAGHTDTQYF.

This clone has just a few counts. J is TRBJ2-1 and V is TRBV6-2 or TRBV6-3, with D possibly matching TRBD2 (6 bases). This CDR3 spans 12 amino acids. Deletions cut 4 bases from V and 9 bases from J, with 10 bases between. From germline, CDR1 is MNHEY and CDR2 SVGEGT. Here the CDR3 DNA reads TGTGCCAGCAGTTCGGGGGTAACTGAGCAGTTCTTC. Its translation: CASSSGVTEQFF.

The chain links TRBV7-9 to TRBJ2-1; 11 bases match TRBD2. CDR1 and CDR2 from the germline V gene are SEHNR and FQNEAQ (reference sequence). J gave up 5 bases and V 5 bases, and 5 bases lay outside the gene matches. The CDR3 totals 15 residues. The CDR3 nucleotides are TGTGCCAGCAGCAAACTAGCGGGGGAGAACAATGAGCAGTTCTTC. It yields the protein CASSKLAGENNEQFF.

The chain joins TRBV14 to TRBJ2-5; 10 bases fit TRBD2. The CDR3 consists of 17 residues. CDR1 is SGHDN and CDR2 is FVKESK in the germline V gene. V lost 3 bases to trimming and J lost 5 bases; unmatched junction nucleotides: 12. The CDR3 protein is CASSQGLAGAPVETQYF. DNA of the CDR3: TGTGCCAGCAGCCAGGGGCTAGCGGGGGCTCCCGTGGAGACCCAGTACTTC.

This clone showed up just once. The rearrangement joins TRBV18 to TRBJ1-2; TRBD1 matches 10 bases. The CDR3 has 14 residues. Losses at the gene ends were 2 bases for V and 5 bases for J; bases not matched to a gene: 2. Germline CDR1 reads KGHSH; CDR2 reads LQKENI. This CDR3 is CASSPGQGEYGYTF. The CDR3 nucleotides read TGTGCCAGCTCACCAGGACAGGGGGAATATGGCTACACCTTC.

V is TRBV10-1 and J is TRBJ2-1; 8 bases match TRBD2. V was clipped by 0 bases and J by 6 bases; unmatched bases: 4. The CDR3 is made up of 15 amino acids. The germline gives CDR1 WNHNN, CDR2 SYGVQD (reference sequence). Here the CDR3 DNA reads TGCGCCAGCAGTGAGTCCGGGGGGGGGCGCAATGAGCAGTTCTTC. Amino acid sequence: CASSESGGGRNEQFF.

This clone was recorded a few times. The chain combines TRBV24-1 with TRBJ2-3; maybe TRBD1 (5 bases). Germline V gene sequence: CDR1 KGHDR, CDR2 SFDVKD. The CDR3 runs to 13 residues. V was trimmed by 4 bases and J by 2 bases, leaving 6 bases between them. The CDR3, as DNA: TGTGCCACCAGTGACAGGGACACAGATACGCAGTATTTT. This encodes CATSDRDTDTQYF.

This chain connects TRBV30 to TRBJ2-5, with 11 bases fitting TRBD2. V dropped 3 bases and J dropped 0; count of bases not matched to a gene: 3. Looked up from germline, CDR1 is GTSNPN and CDR2 is SVGIG (reference sequence). The length of the CDR3 is 15 residues. For the CDR3, the DNA is TGTGCCTGGAGGGGGGGACTAGCGGACCAAGAGACCCAGTACTTC. Its protein is CAWRGGLADQETQYF. Based on the CDR3 plus reference TRBV30 and TRBJ2-5, the full variable domain is SQTIHQWPATLVQPVGSPLSLECTVEGTSNPNLYWYRQAAGRGLQLLFYSVGIGQISSEVPQNLSASRPQDRQFILSSKKLLLSDSGFYLCAWRGGLADQETQYFGPGTRLLVL.

The CDR3 nucleotides read TGTGCCAGTATGGGACTCCATAATGAAAAACTGTTTTTT. This translates into CASMGLHNEKLFF. This chain uses TRBV19 with TRBJ1-4; possible D gene TRBD1, 5 bases. Germline values: CDR1 LNHDA, CDR2 SQIVND (reference sequence). The CDR3 contains 13 residues. V lost 7 bases to trimming and J lost 4 bases, with 10 bases between them.

This chain joins TRBV11-2 and TRBJ2-7, with unresolved D. Germline loops: CDR1 SGHAT, CDR2 FQNNGV. This CDR3 has 14 residues. V lost 1 base and J 2 bases, leaving 9 bases between the germline ends. The CDR3 bases are TGTGCCAGCAGCTTAGGCCCAGAAACCTACGAGCAGTACTTC. It is translated as CASSLGPETYEQYF.

This clone appeared once. The chain employs TRBV7-9 and TRBJ2-6; TRBD1 matches 12 bases. In germline, CDR1 is SEHNR, CDR2 FQNEAQ (reference sequence). The CDR3 is 17 residues long. After removal of 8 bases from V and 2 bases from J, the junction contained 7 bases not matched to a gene. CDR3 residues: CASRTGTGGAGANVLTF. The CDR3 DNA follows: TGTGCCAGCCGCACCGGGACAGGGGGCGCTGGGGCCAACGTCCTGACTTTC.

The chain links TRBV5-1 to TRBJ2-4; 8 nucleotides agree with TRBD1. This CDR3 is built from 17 residues. Germline CDR1 reads SGHRS; CDR2 reads YFSETQ. J gave up 3 bases and V 4 bases, and 12 bases lay outside the gene matches. CDR3 coding DNA: TGCGCCAGCAGCGAAGGGACAGGCGAGTGGGGCAAAAACATTCAGTACTTC. Its translation: CASSEGTGEWGKNIQYF.

This clone was picked up one time. The genes are TRBV7-2 and TRBJ2-5; 7 nucleotides match TRBD1. The length of the CDR3 is 15 residues. V trimming: 2 bases; J trimming: 1 base; junction bases outside the gene matches: 4. Germline-derived CDR1 and CDR2 are SGHTA and FQGNSA. The CDR3 loop is CASSLRQGTQETQYF. CDR3 nucleotides: TGTGCCAGCAGCTTAAGACAGGGAACCCAAGAGACCCAGTACTTC.

V and J are TRBV12-5 and TRBJ2-5; no clear D gene. This CDR3 has 13 amino acids. Trimming cost V 7 bases and J 2 bases, with 11 bases left between them. Germline V gives CDR1 LGHNT, CDR2 FRNRAP. The DNA for the CDR3 is TGTGCTAGTGCAGAGGAACTACAAGAGACCCAGTACTTC. Protein: CASAEELQETQYF.

V is TRBV7-3 and J is TRBJ2-1; 9 bases align to TRBD2. This CDR3 is 16 amino acids long. The junction had 5 bases not matched to a gene; V was cut back by 5 bases and J by 0 bases. Germline V gives CDR1 SGHTA, CDR2 FQGTGA. The CDR3 is CASSILAGSSYNEQFF. The DNA of the CDR3 is TGTGCCAGCAGCATTCTAGCGGGGAGCTCCTACAATGAGCAGTTCTTC.

This clone showed up just a few times. The chain has TRBV6-6 and TRBJ2-7; weak D call: TRBD1 (7 bases). The germline CDR1 and CDR2 sequences are MNHNY and SVGAGI (reference sequence). The CDR3 has 16 amino acids. V shed 5 bases and J shed 0 bases, with 17 bases lying between them. CDR3 sequence (DNA): TGTGCCAGCAGTCCTCAGGGGGGTCAGGGCTCCTACGAGCAGTACTTC. It encodes CASSPQGGQGSYEQYF.

This chain connects TRBV24-1 to TRBJ2-2, with TRBD1 matching 10 bases. Germline V gene sequence: CDR1 KGHDR, CDR2 SFDVKD. This CDR3 has 17 residues. V shed 4 bases, J shed 7 bases, and the junction held 11 bases outside the gene matches. Written as DNA, the CDR3 is TGTGCCACCAGTGACCCCGGCGGGGACAGGGGACGCGGGGAGCTGTTTTTT. It yields the protein CATSDPGGDRGRGELFF.

V gene TRBV18 combines with J gene TRBJ2-7, with 8 bases lining up with TRBD2. Germline CDR1 KGHSH, CDR2 LQKENI. The CDR3 spans 14 residues. The trim removed 2 bases at V and 3 bases at J, leaving 3 bases unmatched. CDR3 protein: CASSPTGTSYEQYF. The CDR3 DNA reads TGTGCCAGCTCACCAACCGGGACTAGCTACGAGCAGTACTTC.

The rearrangement links TRBV7-9 to TRBJ1-2, with D unclear. Deletions cut 6 bases from V and 5 bases from J, with 10 bases between. Germline V lookup: CDR1 SEHNR, CDR2 FQNEAQ (reference sequence). CDR3 length: 12 amino acids. The CDR3 loop is CASSQDRYGYTF. For the CDR3, the DNA is TGTGCCAGCAGTCAGGATAGGTATGGCTACACCTTC.

The chain carries TRBV4-1 and TRBJ2-7; 11 positions agree with TRBD2. Germline V lookup: CDR1 MGHRA, CDR2 YSYEKL. There are 16 residues in the CDR3. Trimming cost V 4 bases and J 3 bases; bases outside gene matches: 8. CDR3 in DNA: TGCGCCAGCAGCCCAGATCTAGCGGGGGGAATCTACGAGCAGTACTTC. It encodes CASSPDLAGGIYEQYF.

The chain is built from TRBV27 and TRBJ2-5, with 9 bases identical to TRBD1. The ends lost 6 bases at V and 5 bases at J; junction bases unmatched: 7. CDR1 and CDR2 from the germline V gene are MNHEY and SMNVEV (reference sequence). The CDR3 spans 14 residues. CDR3 region: CASRGTGTGETQYF. The CDR3, as DNA: TGTGCCAGCAGGGGGACAGGGACGGGTGAGACCCAGTACTTC.

This chain connects TRBV30 to TRBJ2-1; D is possibly TRBD1 (6 bases). Looked up from germline, CDR1 is GTSNPN and CDR2 is SVGIG (reference sequence). V was pared by 5 bases and J by 7 bases, with 12 bases between. This CDR3 spans 12 amino acids. The CDR3 loop is CAWGNQGNEQFF. CDR3 bases: TGTGCCTGGGGCAATCAGGGGAATGAGCAGTTCTTC. The variable domain in full, completed from reference TRBV30 and TRBJ2-1, reads SQTIHQWPATLVQPVGSPLSLECTVEGTSNPNLYWYRQAAGRGLQLLFYSVGIGQISSEVPQNLSASRPQDRQFILSSKKLLLSDSGFYLCAWGNQGNEQFFGPGTRLTVL.

The gene calls are TRBV4-2 and TRBJ2-3, with 13 bases matching TRBD2. This CDR3 has 18 amino acids. Trimming at V came to 1 base and at J to 4 bases, leaving 8 bases not matched to a gene. Germline CDR1 is LGHNA and CDR2 is YNFKEQ. The CDR3 DNA is TGTGCCAGCAGCCAAGCGGCGACTAGCGGGGGGAGGGCAGATACGCAGTATTTT. Protein product: CASSQAATSGGRADTQYF.

This clone was picked up one time. The rearrangement links TRBV6-5 to TRBJ2-1; a possible D gene is TRBD1 (6 bases). This CDR3 is built from 12 residues. Germline CDR1 reads MNHEY; CDR2 reads SVGAGI. Trimming took off 6 bases at V and 8 bases at J, with 11 bases between the two ends. The CDR3: CASSQQGHEQFF. The CDR3 nucleotides are TGTGCCAGCAGCCAACAGGGCCATGAGCAGTTCTTC.

The V gene is TRBV28, the J gene TRBJ1-2, with TRBD1 matching over 10 bases. The V gene end was trimmed by 6 bases and the J gene end by 7 bases; junction bases not matched to a gene: 5. The CDR3 extends over 13 amino acids. Germline V gives CDR1 MDHEN, CDR2 SYDVKM. CDR3 in amino acids: CASRRQGASGYTF. The CDR3 region has the DNA TGTGCCAGCAGAAGACAGGGGGCGAGTGGCTACACCTTC.

V and J are TRBV5-1 and TRBJ2-3; TRBD2 is a possible D gene (6 bases). Germline V gives CDR1 SGHRS, CDR2 YFSETQ. Trimming pared 0 bases from V and 0 bases from J, leaving 11 bases between. This CDR3 is built from 16 residues. The CDR3 DNA follows: TGCGCCAGCAGCTTGGGTAGCGGAGATAGCACAGATACGCAGTATTTT. Translation gives CASSLGSGDSTDTQYF. Complete variable domain (other parts from reference TRBV5-1 and TRBJ2-3): KAGVTQTPRYLIKTRGQQVTLSCSPISGHRSVSWYQQTPGQGLQFLFEYFSETQRNKGNFPGRFSGRQFSNSRSEMNVSTLELGDSALYLCASSLGSGDSTDTQYFGPGTRLTVL.

This clone was counted a single time. CDR3 bases: TGTGCCAGCAGCTCCACCGGGACAGGGGGCTTAGAGACCCAGTACTTC. It encodes CASSSTGTGGLETQYF. This chain uses TRBV13 with TRBJ2-5, with 12 nucleotides matching TRBD1. The V gene end was trimmed by 4 bases and the J gene end by 4 bases; junction bases not matched to a gene: 7. Germline V CDR1 and CDR2: PRHDT, FYEKMQ (reference sequence). CDR3 length equals 16 residues.